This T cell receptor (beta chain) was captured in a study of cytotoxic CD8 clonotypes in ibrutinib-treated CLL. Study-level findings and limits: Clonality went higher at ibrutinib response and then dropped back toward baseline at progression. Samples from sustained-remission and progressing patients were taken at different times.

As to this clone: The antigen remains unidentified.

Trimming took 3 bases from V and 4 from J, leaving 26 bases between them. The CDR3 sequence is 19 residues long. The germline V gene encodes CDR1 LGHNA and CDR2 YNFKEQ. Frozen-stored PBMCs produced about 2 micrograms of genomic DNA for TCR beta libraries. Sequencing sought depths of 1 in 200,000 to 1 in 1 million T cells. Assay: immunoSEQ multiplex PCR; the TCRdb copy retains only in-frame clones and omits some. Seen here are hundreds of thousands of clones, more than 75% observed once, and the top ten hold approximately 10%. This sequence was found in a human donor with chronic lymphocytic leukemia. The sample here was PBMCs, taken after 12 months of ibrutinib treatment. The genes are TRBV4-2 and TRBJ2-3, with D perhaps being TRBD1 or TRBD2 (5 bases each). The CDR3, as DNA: TGTGCCAGCAGCCAGGAGCCGATAACATGGGGGTCTAGAGCAGATACGCAGTATTTT. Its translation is CASSQEPITWGSRADTQYF.